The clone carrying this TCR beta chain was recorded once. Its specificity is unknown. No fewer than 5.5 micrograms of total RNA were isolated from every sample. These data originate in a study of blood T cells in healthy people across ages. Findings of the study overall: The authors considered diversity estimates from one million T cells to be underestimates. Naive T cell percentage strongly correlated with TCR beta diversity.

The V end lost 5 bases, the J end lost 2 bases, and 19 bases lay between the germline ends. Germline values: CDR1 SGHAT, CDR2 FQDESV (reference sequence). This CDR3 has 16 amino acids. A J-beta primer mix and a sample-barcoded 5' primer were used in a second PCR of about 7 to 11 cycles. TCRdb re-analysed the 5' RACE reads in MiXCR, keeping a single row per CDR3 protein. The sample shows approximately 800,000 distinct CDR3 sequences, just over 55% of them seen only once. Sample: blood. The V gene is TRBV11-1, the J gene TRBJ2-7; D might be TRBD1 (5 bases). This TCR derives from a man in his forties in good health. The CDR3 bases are TGTGCCAGCAGCACACCCTACCGACAGCCGACCTACGAGCAGTACTTC. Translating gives CASSTPYRQPTYEQYF.